This TCR beta chain was documented in a study of vaccination effects on CD4 cells after COVID-19. Expansion of antigen-specific CD4+ T cells with viral peptide pools was carried out by the ViraFEST assay before sequencing. Cultured cells yielded isolated CD4+ T cells after around 9 days. Either the BNT162b2 or mRNA-1273 vaccine was given to participants in two doses. The study, taken as a whole, reports: Late post-vaccination, clones induced by infection and those induced by vaccine underwent marked clonal contraction.

Note on this clone: Its specificity is not known.

CDR1 is SNHLY, CDR2 FYNNEI, per germline. This CDR3 comprises 15 residues. The ends lost 7 bases at V and 4 bases at J; junction bases unmatched: 7. Some clones are missing from TCRdb's copy, which holds only in-frame ones; the method was immunoSEQ multiplex PCR. The sample records more than 11,000 clones, around 72% being singletons. The sequences come from CD4+ T cells from PBMCs cultured with SARS-CoV-2 spike peptides, collected after COVID-19 vaccination. The sequence came from a human donor who received a COVID-19 vaccine. The chain has TRBV2 and TRBJ1-4; 9 bases line up with TRBD1. The CDR3 spells CASKFRQGVNEKLFF. The CDR3 DNA follows: TGTGCCAGCAAGTTCCGACAGGGGGTTAATGAAAAACTGTTTTTT.